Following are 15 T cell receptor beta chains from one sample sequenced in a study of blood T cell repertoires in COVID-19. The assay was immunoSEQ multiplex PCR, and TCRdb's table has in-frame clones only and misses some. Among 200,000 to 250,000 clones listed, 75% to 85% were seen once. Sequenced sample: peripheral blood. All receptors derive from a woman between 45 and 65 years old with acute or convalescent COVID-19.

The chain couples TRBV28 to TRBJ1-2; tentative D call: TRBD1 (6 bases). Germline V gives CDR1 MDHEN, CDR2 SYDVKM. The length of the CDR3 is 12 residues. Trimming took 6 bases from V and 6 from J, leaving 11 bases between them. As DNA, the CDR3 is TGTGCCAGCAGCCTACAGGGCGATGGCTACACCTTC. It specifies CASSLQGDGYTF.

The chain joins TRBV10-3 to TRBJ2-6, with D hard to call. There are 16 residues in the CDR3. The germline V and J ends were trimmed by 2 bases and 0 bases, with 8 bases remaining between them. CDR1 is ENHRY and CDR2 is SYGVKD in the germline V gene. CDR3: CAISETDFSGANVLTF. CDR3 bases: TGTGCCATCAGTGAGACCGACTTCTCTGGGGCCAACGTCCTGACTTTC.

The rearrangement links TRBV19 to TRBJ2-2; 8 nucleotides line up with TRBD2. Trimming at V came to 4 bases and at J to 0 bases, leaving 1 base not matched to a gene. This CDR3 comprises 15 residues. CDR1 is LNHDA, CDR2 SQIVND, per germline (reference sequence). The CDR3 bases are TGTGCCAGTAGTAGTAGCGGGACGAACACCGGGGAGCTGTTTTTT. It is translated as CASSSSGTNTGELFF.

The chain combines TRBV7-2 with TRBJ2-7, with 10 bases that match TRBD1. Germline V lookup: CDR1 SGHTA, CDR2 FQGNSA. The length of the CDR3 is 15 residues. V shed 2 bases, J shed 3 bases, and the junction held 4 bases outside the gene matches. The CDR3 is CASSLKGQGHYEQYF. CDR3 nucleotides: TGTGCCAGCAGCTTAAAGGGACAGGGGCACTACGAGCAGTACTTC. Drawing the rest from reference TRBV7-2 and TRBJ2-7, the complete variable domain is GAGVSQSPSNKVTEKGKDVELRCDPISGHTALYWYRQSLGQGLEFLIYFQGNSAPDKSGLPSDRFSAERTGGSVSTLTIQRTQQEDSAVYLCASSLKGQGHYEQYFGPGTRLTVT.

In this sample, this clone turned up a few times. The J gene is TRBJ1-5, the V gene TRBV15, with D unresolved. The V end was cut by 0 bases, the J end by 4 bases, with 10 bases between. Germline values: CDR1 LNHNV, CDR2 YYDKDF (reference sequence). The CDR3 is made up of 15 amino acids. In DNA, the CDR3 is TGTGCCACCAGCAGAGATATTCAGGCAAATCAGCCCCAGCATTTT. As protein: CATSRDIQANQPQHF.

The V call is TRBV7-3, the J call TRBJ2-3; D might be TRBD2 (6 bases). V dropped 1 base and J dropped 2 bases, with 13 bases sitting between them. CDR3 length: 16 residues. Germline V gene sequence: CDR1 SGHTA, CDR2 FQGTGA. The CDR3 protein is CASSLNPPGVTDTQYF. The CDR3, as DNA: TGTGCCAGCAGCTTAAACCCTCCGGGGGTCACAGATACGCAGTATTTT.

Written as DNA, the CDR3 is TGCGCCAGCAGCTTGGAAGCTAGCGTTACCTACAATGAGCAGTTCTTC. It encodes CASSLEASVTYNEQFF. The genes are TRBV5-1 and TRBJ2-1, with D possibly being TRBD2 (6 bases). The CDR3 is 16 residues long. CDR1 and CDR2 from the germline V gene are SGHRS and YFSETQ. Deletions cut 0 bases from V and 2 bases from J, with 12 bases between.

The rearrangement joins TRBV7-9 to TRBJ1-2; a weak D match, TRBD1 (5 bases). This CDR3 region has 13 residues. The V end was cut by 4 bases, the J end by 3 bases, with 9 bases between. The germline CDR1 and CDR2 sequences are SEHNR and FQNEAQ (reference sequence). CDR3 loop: CASSSWGDYGYTF. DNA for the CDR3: TGTGCCAGCAGCTCGTGGGGGGACTATGGCTACACCTTC.

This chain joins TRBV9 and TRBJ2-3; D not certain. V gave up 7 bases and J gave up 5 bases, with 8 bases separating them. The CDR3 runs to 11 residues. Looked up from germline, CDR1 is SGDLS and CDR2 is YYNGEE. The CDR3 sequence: CASALKDTQYF. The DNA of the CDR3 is TGTGCCAGCGCTCTAAAAGATACGCAGTATTTT.

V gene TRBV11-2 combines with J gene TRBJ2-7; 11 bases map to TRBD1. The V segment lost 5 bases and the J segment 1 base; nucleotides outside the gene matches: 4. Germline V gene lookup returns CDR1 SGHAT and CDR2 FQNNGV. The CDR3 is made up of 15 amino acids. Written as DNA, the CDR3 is TGTGCCAGCAGCCAGGACAGGGGGCAATCCTACGAGCAGTACTTC. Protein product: CASSQDRGQSYEQYF.

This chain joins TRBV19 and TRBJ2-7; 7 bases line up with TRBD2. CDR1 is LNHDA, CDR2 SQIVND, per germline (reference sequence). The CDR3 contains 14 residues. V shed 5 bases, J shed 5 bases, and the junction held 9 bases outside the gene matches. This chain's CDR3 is CASSDGGSRHEQYF. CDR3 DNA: TGTGCCAGTAGTGACGGGGGGTCGAGGCACGAGCAGTACTTC.

CDR3 protein: CASSEKTGTNYGYTF. DNA of the CDR3: TGTGCCAGCAGCGAAAAAACAGGGACTAACTATGGCTACACCTTC. The V and J genes are TRBV5-5 and TRBJ1-2; TRBD1 is a possible D gene (6 bases). V dropped 4 bases and J dropped 0 bases, with 13 bases sitting between them. Germline V gives CDR1 SGHKS, CDR2 YYEKEE (reference sequence). The CDR3 loop spans 15 amino acids.

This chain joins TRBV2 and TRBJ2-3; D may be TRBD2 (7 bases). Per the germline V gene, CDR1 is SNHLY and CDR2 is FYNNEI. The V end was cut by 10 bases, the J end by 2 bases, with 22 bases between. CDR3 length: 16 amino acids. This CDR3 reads CATDSGGGYLTDTQYF. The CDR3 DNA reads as TGTGCCACCGACTCGGGCGGGGGCTACCTCACAGATACGCAGTATTTT.

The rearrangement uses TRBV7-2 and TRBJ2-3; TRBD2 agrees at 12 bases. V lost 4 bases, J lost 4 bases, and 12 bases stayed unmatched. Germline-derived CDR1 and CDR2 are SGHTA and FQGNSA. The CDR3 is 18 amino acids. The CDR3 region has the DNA TGTGCCAGCAGCTCGTACTACAGACTAGCGGGGGATGCAGATACGCAGTATTTT. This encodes CASSSYYRLAGDADTQYF.

The CDR3 sequence is CASSRPPGTGFKDSPLHF. Here the CDR3 DNA reads TGTGCCAGCTCACGCCCCCCCGGGACAGGGTTTAAGGATTCACCCCTCCACTTT. The chain links TRBV18 to TRBJ1-6; 9 bases are a match to TRBD1. CDR1 is KGHSH, CDR2 LQKENI, per germline. This CDR3 contains 18 residues. V trimming: 4 bases; J trimming: 8 bases; junction bases outside the gene matches: 15.